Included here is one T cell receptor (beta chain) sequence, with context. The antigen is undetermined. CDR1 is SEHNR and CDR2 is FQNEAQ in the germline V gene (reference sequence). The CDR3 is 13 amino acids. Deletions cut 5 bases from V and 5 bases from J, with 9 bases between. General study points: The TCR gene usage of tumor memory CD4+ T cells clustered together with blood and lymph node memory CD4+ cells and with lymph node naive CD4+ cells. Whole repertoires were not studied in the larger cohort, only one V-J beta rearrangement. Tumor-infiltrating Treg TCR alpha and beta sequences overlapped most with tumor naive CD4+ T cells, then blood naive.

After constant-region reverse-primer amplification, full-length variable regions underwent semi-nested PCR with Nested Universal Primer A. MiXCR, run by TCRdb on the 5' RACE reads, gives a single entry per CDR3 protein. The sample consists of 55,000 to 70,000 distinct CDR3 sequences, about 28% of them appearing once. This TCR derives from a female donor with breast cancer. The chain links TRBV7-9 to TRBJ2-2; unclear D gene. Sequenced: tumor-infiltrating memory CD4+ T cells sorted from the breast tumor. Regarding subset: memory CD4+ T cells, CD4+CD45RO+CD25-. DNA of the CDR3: TGTGCCAGCAGCCCTCTAGAGACCGGGGAGCTGTTTTTT. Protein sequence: CASSPLETGELFF. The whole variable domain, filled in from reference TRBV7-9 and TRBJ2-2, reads DTGVSQNPRHKITKRGQNVTFRCDPISEHNRLYWYRQTLGQGPEFLTYFQNEAQLEKSRLLSDRFSAERPKGSFSTLEIQRTEQGDSAMYLCASSPLETGELFFGEGSRLTVL.